These T cell receptor beta chains were read from a single sample in a study of CD8+ T cells in alopecia areata. Method: immunoSEQ multiplex PCR; TCRdb's copy keeps in-frame clones and lacks some. The table lists about 300,000 clones, roughly 50% of them singletons. The specimen was CD4+ T cells sorted from blood, collected at week 24, from a patient treated with tofacitinib. These receptor sequences come from a human donor with alopecia areata. The CDR3 runs from the conserved cysteine through the conserved F or W. A D gene is named only where the DNA matches it firmly. A row's size may be missing; if present it is once, few, many or a size class.

len,v_gene,abundance,d_gene,j_gene,CDR3nt,CDR3aa
19,TRBV29-1,-,TRBD1,TRBJ1-2,TGCAGCGTCGTTCTAGTGGGAGGGACCTTCGGGGACAGTAACTATGGCTACACCTTC,CSVVLVGGTFGDSNYGYTF
15,TRBV29-1,few,-,TRBJ2-5,TGCAGCGTAAACCTAAACCGCCCCCCCGGTGGGACCCAGTACTTC,CSVNLNRPPGGTQYF
13,TRBV2,few,TRBD1,TRBJ2-5,TGTGCCAGCACCTTGGACAGGCAAGAGACCCAGTACTTC,CASTLDRQETQYF
17,TRBV5-6,-,-,TRBJ2-3,TGTGCCAGCAGCTTTAGGGCAGGGGAGATTTGGGCAGATACGCAGTATTTT,CASSFRAGEIWADTQYF
16,TRBV4-2,few,TRBD1,TRBJ2-3,TGTGCCAGCAGCCTTCGGACAGGGCCCGGCACAGATACGCAGTATTTT,CASSLRTGPGTDTQYF
15,TRBV19,few,-,TRBJ1-1,TGTGCCAGTAGTATAGCTGGGGGTGAAGGCGCTGAAGCTTTCTTT,CASSIAGGEGAEAFF
14,TRBV30,few,-,TRBJ1-1,TGTGCCTGGAGTTTTAGCCTTGGGACCTCTGAAGCTTTCTTT,CAWSFSLGTSEAFF
15,TRBV11-2,-,TRBD2,TRBJ2-7,TGTGCCAGCAGCTTAGCGGCCGGGGACTACTACGAGCAGTACTTC,CASSLAAGDYYEQYF
13,TRBV4-1,once,-,TRBJ2-5,TGCGCCAGCAGCCCCCCGGGGCGAGAGACCCAGTACTTC,CASSPPGRETQYF
16,TRBV27,-,TRBD1,TRBJ2-3,TGTGCCAGCAGTTCCTCCGGGACAGGGGACACAGATACGCAGTATTTT,CASSSSGTGDTDTQYF
15,TRBV4-1,-,-,TRBJ1-1,TGCGCCAGCAGCCAAGTTCTGGACAGCAACACTGAAGCTTTCTTT,CASSQVLDSNTEAFF
16,TRBV5-4,-,-,TRBJ2-7,TGTGCCAGCAGCACTTTCCAGGGTTCGGGTTCCTACGAGCAGTACTTC,CASSTFQGSGSYEQYF
15,TRBV4-1,-,-,TRBJ1-1,TGCGCCAGCAGCCAAGTGATGCCTTCGAACACTGAAGCTTTCTTT,CASSQVMPSNTEAFF
14,TRBV7-9,once,-,TRBJ1-2,TGTGCCAGCAGCTTACGCGGGGGAAACTATGGCTACACCTTC,CASSLRGGNYGYTF
16,TRBV11-2,-,TRBD2,TRBJ2-1,TGTGCCAGCAGCTTAGAACTCGGGGTAGCGGGGTTAGGGCAGTTCTTC,CASSLELGVAGLGQFF
16,TRBV9,-,TRBD2,TRBJ2-5,TGTGCCAGCAGCTCCCAGACTAGCGGGGTCCAAGAGACCCAGTACTTC,CASSSQTSGVQETQYF
12,TRBV29-1,few,-,TRBJ1-5,TGCAGCGCCGGGACAAGCAATCAGCCCCAGCATTTT,CSAGTSNQPQHF
14,TRBV7-9,-,-,TRBJ2-2,TGTGCCAGCAGCTGGGACACCAACACCGGGGAGCTGTTTTTT,CASSWDTNTGELFF
14,TRBV28,few,-,TRBJ1-2,TGTGCCAGCAGTCCCCAAGGGGGATACTATGGCTACACCTTC,CASSPQGGYYGYTF
12,TRBV9,-,-,TRBJ1-6,TGTGCCAGCTCAGTGCCGGGTTCACCCCTCCACTTT,CASSVPGSPLHF
13,TRBV29-1,few,-,TRBJ2-5,TGCAGCGCCTCGACAGGTACTGGAGAGACCCAGTACTTC,CSASTGTGETQYF
12,TRBV23-1,once,-,TRBJ2-7,TGCGCCAGCAGTCAATCGACAGTCGAGCAGTACTTC,CASSQSTVEQYF
16,TRBV15,-,-,TRBJ1-4,TGTGCCACCAGCAGAGATCCCGGTAGGACTAATGAAAAACTGTTTTTT,CATSRDPGRTNEKLFF
17,TRBV27,many,TRBD1,TRBJ2-7,TGTGCCAGCAGCCCGGGACAGGGAGGGGAGTTTGGCTACGAGCAGTACTTC,CASSPGQGGEFGYEQYF
16,TRBV4-1,-,TRBD1,TRBJ2-2,TGCGCCAGCAGCCAAGCACAGGGGGCAAACACCGGGGAGCTGTTTTTT,CASSQAQGANTGELFF
13,TRBV9,-,-,TRBJ2-7,TGTGCCAGCAGCGTAGGGGGCTTGGATCGTCAGTACTTC,CASSVGGLDRQYF
12,TRBV7-2,-,-,TRBJ2-5,TGTGCCAGCAGCCTAACCTCTGGGACTGCCCACTTC,CASSLTSGTAHF
15,TRBV4-3,-,-,TRBJ1-5,TGCGCCAGCAGCCAAGGGAGGGGCGCCGGTCAGCCCCAGCATTTT,CASSQGRGAGQPQHF
15,TRBV5-1,-,-,TRBJ2-2,TGCGCCAGCAGCTTGCGCCTAGGGGACACCGGGGAGCTGTTTTTT,CASSLRLGDTGELFF
15,TRBV9,-,-,TRBJ2-2,TGTGCCAGCAGCGTCCAGCCGGCGAACACCGGGGAGCTGTTTTTT,CASSVQPANTGELFF
14,TRBV25-1,-,-,TRBJ1-1,TGTGCCAGCAGTGAATTCGCCAGGAACACTGAAGCTTTCTTT,CASSEFARNTEAFF
13,TRBV30,-,-,TRBJ1-5,TGTGCCTGGAGTTTGAAAGGAAATCAGCCCCAGCATTTT,CAWSLKGNQPQHF
14,TRBV5-1,-,-,TRBJ1-2,TGCGCCAGCAGCTTGGAGGGATCTCTCTATGGCTACACCTTC,CASSLEGSLYGYTF
16,TRBV11-2,-,-,TRBJ1-1,TGTGCCAGCAGCTTAGAAGAATGGGGATGGGGCACTGAAGCTTTCTTT,CASSLEEWGWGTEAFF